These 3 T cell receptor beta chains originate from one sample sequenced in a study of Ad26.COV2.S vaccination and SARS-CoV-2 variants. TCRdb's copy holds only in-frame clones and misses some; the assay was immunoSEQ multiplex PCR. The sample holds 300,000 to 350,000 clones; 88% are singletons and the top ten take around 6.6%. The treatment is: approximately 18 received Ad26.COV2.S at low or high dose, single or two shots; roughly 5 received placebo; per-sample allocation not given. Material that was analyzed had been drawn on day 63 after the first vaccine or placebo injection. The sample in question was peripheral blood, obtained in a trial of Ad26.COV2.S vaccine versus placebo. These receptors were taken from a person between 18 and 60 years old who received the Ad26.COV2.S COVID-19 vaccine or a placebo.

The rearrangement joins TRBV7-6 to TRBJ2-2; 11 positions agree with TRBD2. The CDR3 sequence is 18 residues long. CDR1 SGHVS and CDR2 FNYEAQ come from the germline V gene. J lost 0 bases, V lost 0 bases, and 3 bases had no gene match. CDR3 amino acids: CASSLAGGLAANTGELFF. As DNA, the CDR3 is TGTGCCAGCAGCTTAGCGGGGGGACTAGCGGCGAACACCGGGGAGCTGTTTTTT.

V usage is TRBV21-1 and J usage is TRBJ1-1; TRBD1, the table's D call, was not compared with the DNA. TRBV21-1 is given as a pseudogene. This CDR3 is 15 amino acids long. The CDR3 DNA reads as TGTGCCAGCAGCCTCCGGGACAGTCCGAACACTGAAGCTTTCTTT. This sequence encodes CASSLRDSPNTEAFF.

V is TRBV3-1 (or the pseudogene TRBV3-2) and J is TRBJ1-3; the D is unclear. Germline values: CDR1 LGHDT, CDR2 YNNKEL (reference sequence). With 4 bases removed from V and 4 bases from J, the gap between germline ends came to 14 bases. This CDR3 has 15 amino acids. CDR3: CASSPPQVRGNTIYF. Here the CDR3 DNA reads TGTGCCAGCAGCCCTCCCCAGGTACGCGGAAACACCATATATTTT.